The source of this T cell receptor beta chain is a study of T cell responses to AZD1222 COVID-19 vaccine. Study-wide results and limits: Donors were chiefly white British, with a greater number of females, and clonal diversity was perhaps underestimated. The repertoires were collected only after the peak T cell response.

The CDR3 consists of 15 residues. Germline V gives CDR1 MGHRA, CDR2 YSYEKL. V gave up 4 bases and J gave up 0 bases, with 10 bases separating them. TCRdb's copy holds only in-frame clones and misses some; the assay was immunoSEQ multiplex PCR. Of approximately 130,000 clones in the sample, 90% to 95% were seen once. Remarks on this clone: The antigen is unknown.

The sequence came from an adult in good health. The chain combines TRBV4-1 with TRBJ1-5, with a tentative D call TRBD1 (5 bases). The sequences come from peripheral blood, collected on day 0 of AZD1222 vaccination. CDR3 sequence (DNA): TGCGCCAGCAGCCGCGGGACGGGTAGCAATCAGCCCCAGCATTTT. It specifies CASSRGTGSNQPQHF.